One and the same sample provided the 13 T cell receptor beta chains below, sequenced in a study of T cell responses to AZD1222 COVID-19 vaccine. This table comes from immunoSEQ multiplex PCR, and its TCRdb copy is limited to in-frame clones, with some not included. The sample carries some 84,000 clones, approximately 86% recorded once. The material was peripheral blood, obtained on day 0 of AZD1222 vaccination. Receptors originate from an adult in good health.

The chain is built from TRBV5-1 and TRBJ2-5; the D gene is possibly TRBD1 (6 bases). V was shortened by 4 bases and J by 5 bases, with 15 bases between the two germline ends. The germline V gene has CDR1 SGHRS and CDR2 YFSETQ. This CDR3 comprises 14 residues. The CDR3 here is CASSRTVEGETQYF. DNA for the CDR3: TGCGCCAGCAGCCGGACAGTAGAGGGGGAGACCCAGTACTTC.

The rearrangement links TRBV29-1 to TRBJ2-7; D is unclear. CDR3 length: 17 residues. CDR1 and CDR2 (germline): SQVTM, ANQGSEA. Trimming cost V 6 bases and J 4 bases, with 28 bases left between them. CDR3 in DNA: TGCAGCGTCCTCTCCCCCCCACAAGATAAGGGTCTGTACGAGCAGTACTTC. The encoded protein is CSVLSPPQDKGLYEQYF.

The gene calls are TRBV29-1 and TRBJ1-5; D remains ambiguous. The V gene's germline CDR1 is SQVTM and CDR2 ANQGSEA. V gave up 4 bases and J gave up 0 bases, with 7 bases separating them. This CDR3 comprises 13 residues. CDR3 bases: TGCAGCGTTGCAATGTATAGCAATCAGCCCCAGCATTTT. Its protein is CSVAMYSNQPQHF.

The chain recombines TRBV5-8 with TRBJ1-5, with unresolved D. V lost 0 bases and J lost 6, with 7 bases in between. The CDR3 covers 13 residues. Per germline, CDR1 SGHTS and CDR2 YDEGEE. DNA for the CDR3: TGTGCCAGCAGCTTGGCCGGTGGTCAGCCCCAGCATTTT. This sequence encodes CASSLAGGQPQHF.

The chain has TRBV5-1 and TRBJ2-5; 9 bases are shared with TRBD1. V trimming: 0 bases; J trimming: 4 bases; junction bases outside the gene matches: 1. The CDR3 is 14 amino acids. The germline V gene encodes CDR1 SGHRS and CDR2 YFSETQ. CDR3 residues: CASSLETGGETQYF. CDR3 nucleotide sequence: TGCGCCAGCAGCTTGGAGACAGGGGGAGAGACCCAGTACTTC.

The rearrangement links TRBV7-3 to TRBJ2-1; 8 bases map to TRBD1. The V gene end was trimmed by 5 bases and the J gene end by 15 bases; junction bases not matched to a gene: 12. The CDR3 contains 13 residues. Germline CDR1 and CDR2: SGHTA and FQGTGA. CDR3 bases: TGTGCCAGCAGCGAGCCGGGACAGGTTGGCTGGTTCTTC. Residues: CASSEPGQVGWFF.

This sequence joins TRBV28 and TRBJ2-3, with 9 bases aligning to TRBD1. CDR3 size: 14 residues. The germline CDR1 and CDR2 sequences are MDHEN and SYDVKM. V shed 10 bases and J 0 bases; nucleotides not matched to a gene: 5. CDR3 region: CAIRDRASTDTQYF. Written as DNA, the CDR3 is TGTGCCATCCGGGACAGGGCTAGCACAGATACGCAGTATTTT.

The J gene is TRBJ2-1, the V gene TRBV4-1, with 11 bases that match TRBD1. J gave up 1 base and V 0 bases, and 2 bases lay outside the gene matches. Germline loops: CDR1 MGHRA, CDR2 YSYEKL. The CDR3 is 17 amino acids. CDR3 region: CASSQEGTGGSYNEQFF. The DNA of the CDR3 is TGCGCCAGCAGCCAAGAGGGGACAGGGGGATCCTACAATGAGCAGTTCTTC.

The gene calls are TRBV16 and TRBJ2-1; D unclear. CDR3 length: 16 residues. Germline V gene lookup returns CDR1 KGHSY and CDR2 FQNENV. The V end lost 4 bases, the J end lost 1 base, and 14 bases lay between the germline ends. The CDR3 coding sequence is TGTGCCAGCAGCCGCGCCGCTACAAATTCCTACAATGAGCAGTTCTTC. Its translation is CASSRAATNSYNEQFF. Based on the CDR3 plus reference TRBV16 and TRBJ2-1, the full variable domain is GEEVAQTPKHLVRGEGQKAKLYCAPIKGHSYVFWYQQVLKNEFKFLISFQNENVFDETGMPKERFSAKCLPNSPCSLEIQATKLEDSAVYFCASSRAATNSYNEQFFGPGTRLTVL.

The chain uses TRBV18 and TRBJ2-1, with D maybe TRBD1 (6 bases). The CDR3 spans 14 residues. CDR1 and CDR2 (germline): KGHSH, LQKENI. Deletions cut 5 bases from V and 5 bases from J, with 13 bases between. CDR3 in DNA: TGTGCCAGCTCAAACAGGCAGGGGAACAATGAGCAGTTCTTC. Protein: CASSNRQGNNEQFF.

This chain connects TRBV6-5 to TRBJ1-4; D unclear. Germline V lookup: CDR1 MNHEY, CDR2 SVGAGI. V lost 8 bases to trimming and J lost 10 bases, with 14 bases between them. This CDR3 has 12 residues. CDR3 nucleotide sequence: TGTGCCAGCGGGAACCAAAGGGTAAAACTGTTTTTT. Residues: CASGNQRVKLFF.

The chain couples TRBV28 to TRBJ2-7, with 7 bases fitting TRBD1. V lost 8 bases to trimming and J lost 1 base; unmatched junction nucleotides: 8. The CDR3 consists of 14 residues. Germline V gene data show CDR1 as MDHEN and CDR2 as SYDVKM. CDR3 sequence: CASFPRQGSYEQYF. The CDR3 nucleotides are TGTGCCAGCTTCCCACGACAGGGTTCCTACGAGCAGTACTTC.

The CDR3 region is CASSLQGLHEQYF. CDR3 sequence (DNA): TGCGCCAGCAGCTTGCAGGGACTCCACGAGCAGTACTTC. The chain has TRBV5-1 and TRBJ2-7, with D tentatively TRBD2 (6 bases). CDR1 and CDR2 (germline): SGHRS, YFSETQ. This CDR3 comprises 13 residues. V was pared by 1 base and J by 5 bases, with 10 bases between. The full variable domain, its missing parts supplied by reference TRBV5-1 and TRBJ2-7, is KAGVTQTPRYLIKTRGQQVTLSCSPISGHRSVSWYQQTPGQGLQFLFEYFSETQRNKGNFPGRFSGRQFSNSRSEMNVSTLELGDSALYLCASSLQGLHEQYFGPGTRLTVT.